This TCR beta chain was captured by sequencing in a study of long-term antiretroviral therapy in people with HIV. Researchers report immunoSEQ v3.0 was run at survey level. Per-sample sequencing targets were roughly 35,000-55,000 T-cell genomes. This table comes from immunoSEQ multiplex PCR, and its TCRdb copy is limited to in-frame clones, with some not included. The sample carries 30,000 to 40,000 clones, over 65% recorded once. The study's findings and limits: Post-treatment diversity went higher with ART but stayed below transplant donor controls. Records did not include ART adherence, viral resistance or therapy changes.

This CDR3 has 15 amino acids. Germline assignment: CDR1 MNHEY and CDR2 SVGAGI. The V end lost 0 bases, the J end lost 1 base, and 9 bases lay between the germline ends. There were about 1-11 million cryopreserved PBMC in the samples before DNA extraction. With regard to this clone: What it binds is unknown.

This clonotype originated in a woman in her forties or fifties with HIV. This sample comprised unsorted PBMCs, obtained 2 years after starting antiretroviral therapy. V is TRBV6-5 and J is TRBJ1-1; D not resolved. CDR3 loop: CASSYSPGSNTEAFF. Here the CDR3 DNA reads TGTGCCAGCAGTTACTCGCCGGGTTCGAACACTGAAGCTTTCTTT.